What follows are 32 T cell receptor beta chains derived from one specimen sequenced in a study of beta chain features in type 1 diabetes. Expressed TCRB transcripts were sequenced because the entire RNA isolate underwent reverse transcription. Sequencing was performed with immunoSEQ multiplex PCR; in TCRdb, only in-frame clones are kept and a portion is missing. The table records some 300,000 clones, about 8.5% of them present only once. The material sequenced was central memory CD4+ T cells from blood. These receptors were obtained from a young woman in good health.

DNA for the CDR3: TGTGCCAGCAGTGACGGGTTTCGAGAAAAACTGTTTTTT. This translates into CASSDGFREKLFF. The chain has TRBV6-1 and TRBJ1-4; no clear D gene. Trimming shortened V by 3 bases and J by 8 bases, and 10 bases separated the two germline ends. This CDR3 spans 13 amino acids. Per germline, CDR1 MNHNS and CDR2 SASEGT.

V usage is TRBV6-1 and J usage is TRBJ1-4, with a possible D match to TRBD1 (5 bases). V lost 3 bases to trimming and J lost 8 bases, with 22 bases between them. The germline gives CDR1 MNHNS, CDR2 SASEGT. The CDR3 is 17 residues long. The CDR3 spells CASSERGSGRTKEKLFF. For the CDR3, the DNA is TGTGCCAGCAGTGAGCGGGGTTCAGGGAGGACCAAAGAAAAACTGTTTTTT.

This chain connects TRBV7-2 to TRBJ2-7; TRBD1 agrees at 7 bases. The CDR3 sequence is 15 residues long. Germline CDR1 reads SGHTA; CDR2 reads FQGNSA. Germline trimming cut 2 bases from V and 0 bases from J; bases unmatched to any gene: 4. The CDR3 sequence is CASSLRSGGSYEQYV. In DNA, the CDR3 is TGTGCCAGCAGCTTAAGATCAGGGGGCTCCTACGAGCAGTACGTC.

This clone showed up many times. CDR3 DNA: TGTGCCAGCAGTTTATGGAGACCGGGTAATAGTCAGCCCCAGCATTTT. This encodes CASSLWRPGNSQPQHF. V and J are TRBV28 and TRBJ1-5; D unresolved. The CDR3 length is 16 residues. CDR1 is MDHEN and CDR2 is SYDVKM in the germline V gene. Deletions cut 0 bases from V and 6 bases from J, with 15 bases between.

This clone was seen a handful of times. V is TRBV5-1 and J is TRBJ1-4; D gene ambiguous. V was shortened by 7 bases and J by 0 bases, with 10 bases between the two germline ends. From germline, CDR1 is SGHRS and CDR2 YFSETQ. The CDR3 contains 14 residues. Here the CDR3 DNA reads TGCGCCAGCGGTGAGGCGGCAACTAATGAAAAACTGTTTTTT. It specifies CASGEAATNEKLFF.

The chain recombines TRBV15 with TRBJ1-1; D unclear. Germline loops: CDR1 LNHNV, CDR2 YYDKDF (reference sequence). The CDR3 totals 15 residues. The V gene lost 0 bases and the J gene lost 1 base, with 9 bases spanning the gap. CDR3 DNA sequence: TGTGCCACCAGCAGAGACCCGGCGCCGAACACTGAAGCTTTCTTT. As protein: CATSRDPAPNTEAFF.

The V and J genes are TRBV27 and TRBJ2-4; D is perhaps TRBD1 (6 bases). The CDR3 runs to 15 residues. V was pared by 2 bases and J by 8 bases, with 16 bases between. The germline gives CDR1 MNHEY, CDR2 SMNVEV (reference sequence). The CDR3 spells CASSLEVTPGDIQYF. The CDR3 bases are TGTGCCAGCAGTTTAGAGGTGACCCCAGGGGACATTCAGTACTTC.

This clone was picked up a small number of times. V is TRBV27 and J is TRBJ1-4; 8 nucleotides align to TRBD1. The germline gives CDR1 MNHEY, CDR2 SMNVEV (reference sequence). J lost 0 bases, V lost 6 bases, and 6 bases had no gene match. This CDR3 region has 16 residues. The CDR3 spells CASSRDRPTTNEKLFF. CDR3 coding DNA: TGTGCCAGCAGCCGGGACAGGCCAACAACTAATGAAAAACTGTTTTTT. Full variable domain (missing parts from reference TRBV27 and TRBJ1-4): EAQVTQNPRYLITVTGKKLTVTCSQNMNHEYMSWYRQDPGLGLRQIYYSMNVEVTDKGDVPEGYKVSRKEKRNFPLILESPSPNQTSLYFCASSRDRPTTNEKLFFGSGTQLSVL.

This clone was seen a handful of times. The DNA of the CDR3 is TGTGCCAGCAGCTTAGCCCCACAGGGTGGCTACGAGGAAAAACTGTTTTTT. Translating gives CASSLAPQGGYEEKLFF. The V gene is TRBV7-6, the J gene TRBJ1-4; maybe TRBD1 (6 bases). Trimming stripped 0 bases from V and 8 bases from J, with 19 bases between. The CDR3 has 17 residues. Germline V lookup: CDR1 SGHVS, CDR2 FNYEAQ.

This clone appeared a few times. The rearrangement links TRBV5-1 to TRBJ1-3, with a possible D match to TRBD1 (6 bases). The V gene's germline CDR1 is SGHRS and CDR2 YFSETQ. The ends were cut back, 4 bases at V and 0 bases at J, with 8 bases in the middle. CDR3 size: 14 residues. This CDR3 reads CASSVDSSGNTIYF. CDR3 in DNA: TGCGCCAGCAGCGTGGACAGCTCTGGAAACACCATATATTTT. The full variable domain, with the rest looked up from reference TRBV5-1 and TRBJ1-3, is KAGVTQTPRYLIKTRGQQVTLSCSPISGHRSVSWYQQTPGQGLQFLFEYFSETQRNKGNFPGRFSGRQFSNSRSEMNVSTLELGDSALYLCASSVDSSGNTIYFGEGSWLTVV.

The chain uses TRBV19 and TRBJ2-5; tentatively, D is TRBD2 (6 bases). The CDR3 length is 15 residues. V lost 7 bases and J 2 bases, leaving 17 bases between the germline ends. The germline CDR1 and CDR2 sequences are LNHDA and SQIVND (reference sequence). CDR3 residues: CASNHVGSGQETQYF. Written as DNA, the CDR3 is TGTGCCAGTAACCACGTGGGAAGCGGGCAAGAGACCCAGTACTTC. The full variable domain, with the rest looked up from reference TRBV19 and TRBJ2-5, is DGGITQSPKYLFRKEGQNVTLSCEQNLNHDAMYWYRQDPGQGLRLIYYSQIVNDFQKGDIAEGYSVSREKKESFPLTVTSAQKNPTAFYLCASNHVGSGQETQYFGPGTRLLVL.

This clone showed up just a few times. This chain links TRBV18 with TRBJ2-7, with 7 positions matching TRBD2. The length of the CDR3 is 16 residues. With V trimmed by 3 bases and J by 6 bases, 14 bases remained unmatched. Per germline, CDR1 KGHSH and CDR2 LQKENI. CDR3 coding DNA: TGTGCCAGCTCACCTTCCGGGGCGGGAGTCGTCCTCGAGCAGTACTTC. This codes for CASSPSGAGVVLEQYF.

This clone was seen ten or more times. This chain connects TRBV21-1 to TRBJ2-7; the table assigns TRBD2, which was not confirmed against the DNA. TRBV21-1 is labeled a pseudogene. The CDR3 loop spans 17 amino acids. DNA of the CDR3: TGTGCCAGCAGCAAATCGGGGGGAGGGCCTCTATACTACGAGCAGTACTTC. Translating it yields CASSKSGGGPLYYEQYF.

This chain uses TRBV5-1 with TRBJ1-1; D perhaps matches TRBD1 (6 bases). Germline CDR1 reads SGHRS; CDR2 reads YFSETQ. CDR3 length: 17 residues. V lost 2 bases and J 0 bases, leaving 17 bases between the germline ends. In nucleotides, the CDR3 is TGCGCCAGCAGCTTTACCGGGACATCGGGTTTGAACACTGAAGCTTTCTTT. Its protein product is CASSFTGTSGLNTEAFF.

This clone occurred many times. J is TRBJ2-7 and V is TRBV14; D gene unclear. Between the trimmed V and J ends, which lost 4 bases and 5 bases, there was a span of 12 bases. Germline V gene data show CDR1 as SGHDN and CDR2 as FVKESK. This CDR3 contains 13 residues. CDR3 bases: TGTGCCAGCAGCCGCGGACCGGGCGACGAGCAGTACGTC. Translating it yields CASSRGPGDEQYV.

This clone was picked up a small number of times. This chain joins TRBV7-2 and TRBJ1-2; no clear D. Germline assignment: CDR1 SGHTA and CDR2 FQGNSA. The V gene lost 1 base and the J gene lost 8 bases, with 8 bases spanning the gap. This CDR3 contains 12 residues. CDR3: CASSLEWSGYTF. CDR3 nucleotide sequence: TGTGCCAGCAGCTTAGAGTGGAGCGGCTACACCTTC.

Only a few counts were recorded for this clone. The J gene is TRBJ1-5, the V gene TRBV27; D not certain. V lost 0 bases and J lost 9, with 15 bases in between. CDR3 length: 15 residues. Germline V gives CDR1 MNHEY, CDR2 SMNVEV (reference sequence). The CDR3 DNA follows: TGTGCCAGCAGTTTATCAGCAGCCAGCCGGGGGCCCCAGCATTTT. This codes for CASSLSAASRGPQHF.

This clone was seen more than once but under ten times. CDR3 DNA: TGTGCCAGCAGCGTCGGGACTACCCTCCAAGAGACCCAGTACTTC. The encoded protein is CASSVGTTLQETQYF. The rearrangement uses TRBV7-2 and TRBJ2-5, with 7 positions matching TRBD2. With V trimmed by 5 bases and J by 1 base, 7 bases remained unmatched. CDR1 and CDR2 (germline): SGHTA, FQGNSA. This CDR3 is built from 15 residues.

This clone appeared a few times. The chain uses TRBV19 and TRBJ2-3, with a possible D match to TRBD1 (5 bases). Trimming removed 6 bases at V and 1 base at J, with 20 bases between. The CDR3 runs to 17 residues. Germline V lookup: CDR1 LNHDA, CDR2 SQIVND (reference sequence). DNA for the CDR3: TGTGCCAGTAGCCCCGGCAGGTCTGGGGCCGGCACAGATACGCAGTATTTT. This encodes CASSPGRSGAGTDTQYF.

The genes are TRBV4-3 and TRBJ2-5; 8 positions match TRBD2. Germline values: CDR1 LGHNA, CDR2 YSLEER. CDR3 size: 16 residues. V trimming: 4 bases; J trimming: 3 bases; junction bases outside the gene matches: 10. CDR3 residues: CASSRGVSGTEETQYF. Here the CDR3 DNA reads TGCGCCAGCAGCCGGGGGGTTAGCGGGACTGAAGAGACCCAGTACTTC.

There are a few counts of this clone. V and J are TRBV28 and TRBJ1-1; D is ambiguous. The CDR3 sequence is 11 residues long. V was cut by 10 bases and J by 10 bases, with 16 bases left in between. Germline values: CDR1 MDHEN, CDR2 SYDVKM. The CDR3 sequence: CATRIPRGAFF. The CDR3 DNA is TGTGCCACCAGAATACCCCGGGGAGCTTTCTTT.

The sample holds a few counts of this clone. The chain links TRBV7-9 to TRBJ2-5, with D perhaps TRBD1 (5 bases). This CDR3 has 12 residues. In germline, CDR1 is SEHNR, CDR2 FQNEAQ (reference sequence). V lost 8 bases and J 3 bases, leaving 10 bases between the germline ends. The CDR3 here is CASGDRKETQYF. The DNA for the CDR3 is TGTGCCAGCGGTGACAGAAAAGAGACCCAGTACTTC.

This clone has a handful of counts. V gene TRBV20-1 combines with J gene TRBJ2-1; D remains unclear. CDR1 is DFQATT, CDR2 SNEGSKA, per germline (reference sequence). The CDR3 is 11 residues long. Trimming took 5 bases from V and 9 from J, leaving 11 bases between them. The CDR3 loop is CSAFTSREQFF. The DNA for the CDR3 is TGCAGTGCTTTTACTTCTCGTGAGCAGTTCTTC.

This clone was seen only a few times. The rearrangement uses TRBV5-1 and TRBJ1-6, with TRBD1 matching 11 bases. This CDR3 is 15 amino acids long. Per germline, CDR1 SGHRS and CDR2 YFSETQ. After removal of 0 bases from V and 11 bases from J, the junction contained 4 bases not matched to a gene. CDR3 sequence: CASSLDGTGGTPLHF. The DNA of the CDR3 is TGCGCCAGCAGCTTGGATGGGACAGGGGGAACACCCCTCCACTTT.

This clone was found a few times. The chain has TRBV7-3 and TRBJ1-4; no clear D gene. The CDR3 has 13 amino acids. The germline V gene encodes CDR1 SGHTA and CDR2 FQGTGA. Trimming pared 5 bases from V and 7 bases from J, leaving 11 bases between. CDR3 sequence (DNA): TGTGCCAGCAGCCTCGGTGTGGGTGAAAAACTGTTTTTT. Protein: CASSLGVGEKLFF.

V usage is TRBV5-4 and J usage is TRBJ2-3, with 7 bases matching TRBD2. Germline V CDR1 and CDR2: SGHNT, YYREEE (reference sequence). Trimming at V came to 0 bases and at J to 3 bases, leaving 4 bases not matched to a gene. The CDR3 runs to 15 residues. CDR3 nucleotide sequence: TGTGCCAGCAGCTTGGGCGGGAGAGGGACAGATACGCAGTATTTT. Translation gives CASSLGGRGTDTQYF.

This clone has ten or more counts. The chain's CDR3 is CASSRHETGVETQYF. The CDR3 bases are TGCGCCAGCAGTCGACATGAGACGGGAGTGGAGACCCAGTACTTC. The V gene is TRBV5-1, the J gene TRBJ2-5, with D perhaps TRBD2 (6 bases). Trimming shortened V by 5 bases and J by 5 bases, and 19 bases separated the two germline ends. Germline CDR1 and CDR2: SGHRS and YFSETQ. The CDR3 is 15 amino acids.

V usage is TRBV11-1 and J usage is TRBJ2-5; the D is unclear. Germline V gene lookup returns CDR1 SGHAT and CDR2 FQDESV (reference sequence). V was trimmed by 5 bases and J by 2 bases, leaving 12 bases between them. The CDR3 runs 14 residues. CDR3 region: CASSRRTAQETQYF. The CDR3 DNA reads TGTGCCAGCAGCCGGAGAACAGCACAAGAGACCCAGTACTTC. The full variable domain, rest sourced from reference TRBV11-1 and TRBJ2-5, is EAEVAQSPRYKITEKSQAVAFWCDPISGHATLYWYRQILGQGPELLVQFQDESVVDDSQLPKDRFSAERLKGVDSTLKIQPAELGDSAMYLCASSRRTAQETQYFGPGTRLLVL.

The CDR3 is CASSRVGLTNTGELFF. The CDR3 nucleotides read TGTGCCAGCAGCCGGGTGGGCCTAACGAACACCGGGGAGCTGTTTTTT. The chain combines TRBV11-2 with TRBJ2-2; D unclear. From germline, CDR1 is SGHAT and CDR2 FQNNGV. The ends were cut back, 5 bases at V and 0 bases at J, with 13 bases in the middle. The CDR3 extends over 16 amino acids.

DNA of the CDR3: TGTGCCAGCAGCTCCTCGGGGGGATCCTTCACAGATACGCAGTATTTT. It encodes CASSSSGGSFTDTQYF. The chain combines TRBV5-4 with TRBJ2-3, with TRBD2 identical over 7 bases. CDR1 and CDR2 (germline): SGHNT, YYREEE (reference sequence). Germline trimming cut 3 bases from V and 2 bases from J; bases unmatched to any gene: 9. The CDR3 length is 16 residues.

The chain links TRBV2 to TRBJ1-1; D remains ambiguous. V was shortened by 4 bases and J by 5 bases, with 14 bases between the two germline ends. Germline V gene lookup returns CDR1 SNHLY and CDR2 FYNNEI. The CDR3 has 14 amino acids. The chain's CDR3 is CASSGWARKTEAFF. CDR3 sequence (DNA): TGTGCCAGCAGTGGTTGGGCCCGGAAAACTGAAGCTTTCTTT.

This clone has ten or more counts. This chain links TRBV4-1 with TRBJ2-7; D remains unclear. Germline CDR1 is MGHRA and CDR2 is YSYEKL. CDR3 length: 17 residues. Trimming took 0 bases from V and 2 from J, leaving 17 bases between them. The CDR3 sequence is CASSQEPGFADTYEQYF. The DNA for the CDR3 is TGCGCCAGCAGCCAAGAGCCGGGTTTTGCGGATACCTACGAGCAGTACTTC.